This T cell receptor (beta chain) was observed in a study of shared clonotypes between healthy human individuals. Naive CD8 cells, CD45RO-negative and positively selected for CCR7, excluded terminally differentiated effector memory CD45RA+ cells. The junction had 12 bases not matched to a gene; V was cut back by 7 bases and J by 1 base. The CDR3 sequence is 18 residues long. CDR1 and CDR2 (germline): SNHLY, FYNNEI. The method was immunoSEQ multiplex PCR; TCRdb's version includes in-frame clones alone and lacks a portion of them. The data show over 2 million clones, about 94% seen once. This clone was recorded only once.

Specimen: naive CD8+ T cells sorted from blood. The chain joins TRBV2 to TRBJ2-5; 13 positions match TRBD2. The receptor was derived from a man between 18 and 29 years old in good health. Here the CDR3 reads CASIGTGTSGEFQETQYF. The CDR3 region has the DNA TGTGCCAGCATTGGAACCGGGACTAGCGGGGAGTTCCAAGAGACCCAGTACTTC.